The entry that follows covers one TCR beta chain sequence. As yet, its antigen is unknown. The sample belongs to a study of graft-versus-host responses after intestinal transplantation. Overall study: Recipients received multivisceral, liver-intestinal, or isolated intestinal transplants. Once they had received anti-thymocyte globulin induction, all recipients took tacrolimus and steroids for three to four years. Study-level results: Researchers found GvH clones in recipient marrow, and some showed up first in ileum or blood. Some patients had graft-donor T cell macrochimerism. In their allografts, the ratios of graft-versus-host to host-versus-graft T cell clones were high.

The CDR3 sequence is 17 residues long. Losses at the gene ends were 3 bases for V and 2 bases for J; bases not matched to a gene: 10. Germline assignment: CDR1 LNHDA and CDR2 SQIVND (reference sequence). TCRdb's copy holds only in-frame clones and misses some; the assay was immunoSEQ multiplex PCR. The profile shows approximately 85,000 clones, 85% to 95% of them singletons. The source was unstimulated CD8+ T cells sorted from spleen or lymph node cells, collected before transplant. This receptor was taken from a human donor who was the organ donor for an intestinal transplant. The chain employs TRBV19 and TRBJ2-7; 10 nucleotides agree with TRBD1. The CDR3 loop is CASSIGWDRGGPYEQYF. CDR3 bases: TGTGCCAGTAGTATCGGTTGGGACAGGGGAGGCCCCTACGAGCAGTACTTC.